This T cell receptor beta chain stems from a study of OX40 agonist ivuxolimab in advanced cancers. Across the whole study: Among those enrolled, mean age was approximately 62 years (range about 23 to 90) and 75% to 85% were male. Study-wide findings and caveats: Low levels of normalized T-cell clonal expansion also appeared in some nonresponders.

Patients were excluded for autoimmune disease history or systemic immunosuppression. Generated by immunoSEQ multiplex PCR, the TCRdb table keeps only in-frame clones and is missing some. This table holds some 150,000 clones, about 93% found once. This clone was detected a few times. Its antigen is unidentified. The source material was CD4+ or CD8+ T cells sorted from blood, sampled in a trial of the OX40 agonist ivuxolimab. This receptor was identified in an adult with an advanced solid tumor such as melanoma, head and neck, liver or kidney cancer.

In DNA, the CDR3 is TGTGCCAGCAGATGGGACGGATATAACTATGGCTACACCTTC. This codes for CASRWDGYNYGYTF. The genes are TRBV28 and TRBJ1-2; D is perhaps TRBD1 (5 bases). V gave up 6 bases and J gave up 1 base, with 12 bases separating them. Per germline, CDR1 MDHEN and CDR2 SYDVKM. The CDR3 has 14 residues.